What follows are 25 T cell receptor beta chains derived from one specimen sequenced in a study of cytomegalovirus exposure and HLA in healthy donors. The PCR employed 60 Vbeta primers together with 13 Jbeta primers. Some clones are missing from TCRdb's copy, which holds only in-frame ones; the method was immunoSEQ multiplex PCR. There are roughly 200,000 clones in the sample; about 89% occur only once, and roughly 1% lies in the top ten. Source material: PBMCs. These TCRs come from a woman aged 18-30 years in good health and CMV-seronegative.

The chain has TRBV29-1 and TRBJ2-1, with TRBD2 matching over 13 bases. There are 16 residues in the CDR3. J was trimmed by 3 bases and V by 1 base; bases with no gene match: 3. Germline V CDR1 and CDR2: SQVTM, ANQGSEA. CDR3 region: CSVEGGLAGIYNEQFF. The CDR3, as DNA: TGCAGCGTTGAAGGGGGACTAGCGGGAATCTACAATGAGCAGTTCTTC.

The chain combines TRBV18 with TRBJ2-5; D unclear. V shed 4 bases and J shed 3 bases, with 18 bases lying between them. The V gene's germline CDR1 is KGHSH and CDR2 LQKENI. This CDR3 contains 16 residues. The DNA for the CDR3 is TGTGCCAGCTCACTATTTAAATCCGAGGCTAAAGAGACCCAGTACTTC. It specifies CASSLFKSEAKETQYF.

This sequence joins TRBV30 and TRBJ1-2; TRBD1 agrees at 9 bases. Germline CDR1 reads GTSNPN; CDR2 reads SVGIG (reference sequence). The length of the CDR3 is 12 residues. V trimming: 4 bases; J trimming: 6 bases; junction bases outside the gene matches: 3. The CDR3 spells CAWIGTGHGYTF. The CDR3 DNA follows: TGTGCCTGGATTGGGACAGGGCATGGCTACACCTTC.

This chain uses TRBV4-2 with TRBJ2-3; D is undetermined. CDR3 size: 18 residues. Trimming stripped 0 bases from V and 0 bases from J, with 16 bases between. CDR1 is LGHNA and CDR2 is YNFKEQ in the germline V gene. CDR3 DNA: TGTGCCAGCAGCCAAGATCCCCCGCGGCGTTCTAGCACAGATACGCAGTATTTT. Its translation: CASSQDPPRRSSTDTQYF.

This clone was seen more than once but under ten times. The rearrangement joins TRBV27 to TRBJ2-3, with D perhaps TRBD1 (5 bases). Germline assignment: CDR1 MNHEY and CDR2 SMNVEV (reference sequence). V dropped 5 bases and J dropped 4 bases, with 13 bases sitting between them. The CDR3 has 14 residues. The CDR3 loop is CASSRQTGADTQYF. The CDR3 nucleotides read TGTGCCAGCAGTCGACAGACCGGCGCAGATACGCAGTATTTT.

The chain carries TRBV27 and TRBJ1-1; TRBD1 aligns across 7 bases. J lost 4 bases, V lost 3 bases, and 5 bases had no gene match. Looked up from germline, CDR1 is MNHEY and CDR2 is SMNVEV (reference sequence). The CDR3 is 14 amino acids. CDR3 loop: CASSFTGVVTEAFF. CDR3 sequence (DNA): TGTGCCAGCAGTTTTACAGGGGTAGTCACTGAAGCTTTCTTT.

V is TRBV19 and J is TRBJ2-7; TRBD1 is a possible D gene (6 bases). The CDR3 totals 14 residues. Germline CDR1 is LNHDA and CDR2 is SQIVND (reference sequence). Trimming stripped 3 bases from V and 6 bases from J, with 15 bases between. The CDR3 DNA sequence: TGTGCCAGTAGTATGGGCAGGGGTCTTCGCGAGCAGTACTTC. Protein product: CASSMGRGLREQYF. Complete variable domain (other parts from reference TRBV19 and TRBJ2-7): DGGITQSPKYLFRKEGQNVTLSCEQNLNHDAMYWYRQDPGQGLRLIYYSQIVNDFQKGDIAEGYSVSREKKESFPLTVTSAQKNPTAFYLCASSMGRGLREQYFGPGTRLTVT.

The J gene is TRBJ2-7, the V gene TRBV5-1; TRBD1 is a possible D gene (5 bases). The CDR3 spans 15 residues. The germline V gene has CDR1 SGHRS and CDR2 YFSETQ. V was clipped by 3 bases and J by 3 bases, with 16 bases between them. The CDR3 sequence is CASSSSQGTGYEQYF. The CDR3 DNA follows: TGCGCCAGCAGCTCGTCCCAGGGTACCGGCTACGAGCAGTACTTC.

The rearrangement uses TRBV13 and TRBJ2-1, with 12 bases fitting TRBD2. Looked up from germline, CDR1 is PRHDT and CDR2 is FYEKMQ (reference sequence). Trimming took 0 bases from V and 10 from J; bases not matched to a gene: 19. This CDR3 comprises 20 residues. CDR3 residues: CASSLGGKVPGTSGSCEQFF. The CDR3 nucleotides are TGTGCCAGCAGCTTAGGAGGGAAAGTACCCGGGACTAGCGGGTCGTGCGAGCAGTTCTTC.

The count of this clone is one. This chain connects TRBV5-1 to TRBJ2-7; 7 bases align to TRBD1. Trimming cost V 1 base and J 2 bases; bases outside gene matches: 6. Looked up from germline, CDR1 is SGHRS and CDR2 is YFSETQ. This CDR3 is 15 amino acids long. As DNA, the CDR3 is TGCGCCAGCAGCTTGACAGGGGTATTGGCCTACGAGCAGTACTTC. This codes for CASSLTGVLAYEQYF.

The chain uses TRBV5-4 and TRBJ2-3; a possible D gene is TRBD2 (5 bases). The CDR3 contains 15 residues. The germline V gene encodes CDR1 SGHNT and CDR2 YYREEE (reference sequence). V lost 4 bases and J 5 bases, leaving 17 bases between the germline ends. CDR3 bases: TGTGCCAGCAGCATCTCGGGGAAGAATGAAGATACGCAGTATTTT. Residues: CASSISGKNEDTQYF.

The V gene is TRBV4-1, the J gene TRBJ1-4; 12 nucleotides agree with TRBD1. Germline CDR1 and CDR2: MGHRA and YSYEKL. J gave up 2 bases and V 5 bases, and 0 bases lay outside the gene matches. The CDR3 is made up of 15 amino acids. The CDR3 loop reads CASSGTGGTNEKLFF. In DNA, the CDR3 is TGCGCCAGCAGCGGGACAGGGGGCACTAATGAAAAACTGTTTTTT.

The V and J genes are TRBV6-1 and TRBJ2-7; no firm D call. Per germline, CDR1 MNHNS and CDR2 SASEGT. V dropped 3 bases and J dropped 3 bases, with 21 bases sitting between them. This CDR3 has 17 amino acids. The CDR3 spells CASSDVAAVSLVYEQYF. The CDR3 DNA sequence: TGTGCCAGCAGTGACGTCGCGGCCGTTTCATTGGTCTACGAGCAGTACTTC.

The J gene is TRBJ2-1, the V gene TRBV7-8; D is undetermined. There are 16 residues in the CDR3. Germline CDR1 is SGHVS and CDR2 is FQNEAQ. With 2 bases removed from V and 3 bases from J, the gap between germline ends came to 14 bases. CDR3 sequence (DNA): TGTGCCAGCAGCTTAACTGCGGCCCCGTTCTACAATGAGCAGTTCTTC. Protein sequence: CASSLTAAPFYNEQFF.

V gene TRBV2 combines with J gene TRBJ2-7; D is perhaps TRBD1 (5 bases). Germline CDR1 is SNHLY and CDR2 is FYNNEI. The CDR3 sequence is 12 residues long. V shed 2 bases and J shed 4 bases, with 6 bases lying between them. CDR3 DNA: TGTGCCAGCAGTGAAAGGGGTTACGAGCAGTACTTC. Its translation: CASSERGYEQYF.

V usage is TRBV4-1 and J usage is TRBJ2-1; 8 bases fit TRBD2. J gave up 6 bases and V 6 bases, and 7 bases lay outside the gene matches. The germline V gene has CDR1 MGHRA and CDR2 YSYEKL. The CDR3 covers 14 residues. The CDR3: CASRNTGTSNEQFF. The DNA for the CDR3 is TGCGCCAGCAGGAACACCGGGACTAGCAATGAGCAGTTCTTC.

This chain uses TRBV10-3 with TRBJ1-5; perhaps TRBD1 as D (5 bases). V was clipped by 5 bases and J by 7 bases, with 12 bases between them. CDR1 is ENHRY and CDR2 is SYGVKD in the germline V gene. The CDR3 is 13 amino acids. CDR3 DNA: TGTGCCATCAGTCGGGAGGACATGCAGCCCCAGCATTTT. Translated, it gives CAISREDMQPQHF.

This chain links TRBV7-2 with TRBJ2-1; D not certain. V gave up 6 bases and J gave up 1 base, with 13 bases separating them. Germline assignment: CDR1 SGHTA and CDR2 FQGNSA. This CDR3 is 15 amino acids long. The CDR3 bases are TGTGCCAGCAGGGAGACTGGTCTTTCCTACAATGAGCAGTTCTTC. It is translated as CASRETGLSYNEQFF.

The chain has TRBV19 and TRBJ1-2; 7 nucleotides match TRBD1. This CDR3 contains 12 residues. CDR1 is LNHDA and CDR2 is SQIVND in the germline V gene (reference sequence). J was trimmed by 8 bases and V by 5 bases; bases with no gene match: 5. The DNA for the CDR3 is TGTGCCAGTAGTCTGACAGGGACGGGCTACACCTTC. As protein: CASSLTGTGYTF.

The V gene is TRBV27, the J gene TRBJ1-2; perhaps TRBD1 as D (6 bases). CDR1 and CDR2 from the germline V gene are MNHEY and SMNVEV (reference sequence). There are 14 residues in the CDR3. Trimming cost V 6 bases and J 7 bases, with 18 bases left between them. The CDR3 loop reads CASRTTGGGGGYTF. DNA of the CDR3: TGTGCCAGCAGAACTACGGGGGGAGGGGGTGGCTACACCTTC.

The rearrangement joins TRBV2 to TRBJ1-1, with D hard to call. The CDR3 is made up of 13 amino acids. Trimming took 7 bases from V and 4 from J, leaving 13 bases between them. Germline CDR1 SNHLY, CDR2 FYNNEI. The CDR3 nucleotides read TGTGCCAGCAACGGGGAGGGTGGCACTGAAGCTTTCTTT. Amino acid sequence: CASNGEGGTEAFF. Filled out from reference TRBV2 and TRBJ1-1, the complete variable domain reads EPEVTQTPSHQVTQMGQEVILRCVPISNHLYFYWYRQILGQKVEFLVSFYNNEISEKSEIFDDQFSVERPDGSNFTLKIRSTKLEDSAMYFCASNGEGGTEAFFGQGTRLTVV.

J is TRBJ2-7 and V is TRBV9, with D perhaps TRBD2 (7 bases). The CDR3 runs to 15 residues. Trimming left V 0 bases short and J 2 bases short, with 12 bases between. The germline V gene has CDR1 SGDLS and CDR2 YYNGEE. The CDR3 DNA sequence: TGTGCCAGCAGCGTAGGAGGGGGGGTGGCCTACGAGCAGTACTTC. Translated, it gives CASSVGGGVAYEQYF.

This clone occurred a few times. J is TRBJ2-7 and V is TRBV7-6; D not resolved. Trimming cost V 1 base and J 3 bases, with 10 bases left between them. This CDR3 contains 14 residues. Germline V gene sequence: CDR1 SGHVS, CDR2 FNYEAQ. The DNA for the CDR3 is TGTGCCAGCAGCTTAGGTACAGCTTTCTACGAGCAGTACTTC. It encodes CASSLGTAFYEQYF.

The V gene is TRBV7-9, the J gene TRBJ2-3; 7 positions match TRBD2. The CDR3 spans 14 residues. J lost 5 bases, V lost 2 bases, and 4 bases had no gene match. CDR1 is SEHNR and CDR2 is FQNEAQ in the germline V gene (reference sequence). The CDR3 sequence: CASSLSGGGDTQYF. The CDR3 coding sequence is TGTGCCAGCAGCTTATCGGGGGGTGGAGATACGCAGTATTTT.

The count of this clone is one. The CDR3 loop is CATNPGTGKQYF. Here the CDR3 DNA reads TGTGCCACCAACCCCGGGACAGGAAAGCAGTATTTT. J is TRBJ2-3 and V is TRBV5-6; the match to TRBD1 covers 8 bases. Germline lookup yields CDR1 SGHDT and CDR2 YYEEEE. The J segment lost 11 bases and the V segment lost 9 bases, leaving 11 bases of the junction unmatched. CDR3 length: 12 residues.